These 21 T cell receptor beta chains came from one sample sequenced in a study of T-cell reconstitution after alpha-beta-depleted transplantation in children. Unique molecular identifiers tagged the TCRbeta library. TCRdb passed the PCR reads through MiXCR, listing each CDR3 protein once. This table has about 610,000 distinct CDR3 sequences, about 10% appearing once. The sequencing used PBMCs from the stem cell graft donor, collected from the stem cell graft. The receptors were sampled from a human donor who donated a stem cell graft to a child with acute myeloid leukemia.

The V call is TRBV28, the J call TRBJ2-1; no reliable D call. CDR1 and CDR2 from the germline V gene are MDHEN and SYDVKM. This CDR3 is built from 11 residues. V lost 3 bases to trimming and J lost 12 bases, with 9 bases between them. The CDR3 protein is CASSFPIVQFF. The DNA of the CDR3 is TGTGCCAGCAGTTTTCCCATTGTGCAGTTCTTC.

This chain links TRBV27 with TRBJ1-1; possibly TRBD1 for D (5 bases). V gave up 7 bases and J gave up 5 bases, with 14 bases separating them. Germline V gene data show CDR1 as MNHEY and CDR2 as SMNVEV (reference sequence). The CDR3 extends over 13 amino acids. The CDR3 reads CASTTGGITEAFF. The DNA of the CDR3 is TGTGCCAGCACTACGGGGGGGATTACTGAAGCTTTCTTT.

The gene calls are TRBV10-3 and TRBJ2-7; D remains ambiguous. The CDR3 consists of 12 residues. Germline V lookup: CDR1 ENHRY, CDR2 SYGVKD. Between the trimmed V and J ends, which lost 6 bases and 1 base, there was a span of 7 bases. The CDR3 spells CAIREQSYEQYF. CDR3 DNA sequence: TGTGCCATCAGGGAACAGTCCTACGAGCAGTACTTC.

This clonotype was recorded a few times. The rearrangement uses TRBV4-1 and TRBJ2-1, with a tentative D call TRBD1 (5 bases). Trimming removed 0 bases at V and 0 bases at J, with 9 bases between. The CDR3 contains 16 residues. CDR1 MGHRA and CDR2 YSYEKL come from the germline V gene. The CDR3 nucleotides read TGCGCCAGCAGCCAAGAGGGCAGGGCCTCCTACAATGAGCAGTTCTTC. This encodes CASSQEGRASYNEQFF.

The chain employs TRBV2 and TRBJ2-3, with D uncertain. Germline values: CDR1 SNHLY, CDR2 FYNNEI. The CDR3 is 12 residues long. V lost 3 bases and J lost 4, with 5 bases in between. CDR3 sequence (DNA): TGTGCCAGCAGTGATTTCTCAGATACGCAGTATTTT. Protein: CASSDFSDTQYF. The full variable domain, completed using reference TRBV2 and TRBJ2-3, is EPEVTQTPSHQVTQMGQEVILRCVPISNHLYFYWYRQILGQKVEFLVSFYNNEISEKSEIFDDQFSVERPDGSNFTLKIRSTKLEDSAMYFCASSDFSDTQYFGPGTRLTVL.

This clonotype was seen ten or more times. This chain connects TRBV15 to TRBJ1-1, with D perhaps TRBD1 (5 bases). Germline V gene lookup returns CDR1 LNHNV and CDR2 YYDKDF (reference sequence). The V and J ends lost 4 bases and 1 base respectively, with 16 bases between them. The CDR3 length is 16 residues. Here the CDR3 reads CATSTSRGLPNTEAFF. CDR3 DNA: TGTGCCACCAGCACATCTAGGGGACTTCCGAACACTGAAGCTTTCTTT.

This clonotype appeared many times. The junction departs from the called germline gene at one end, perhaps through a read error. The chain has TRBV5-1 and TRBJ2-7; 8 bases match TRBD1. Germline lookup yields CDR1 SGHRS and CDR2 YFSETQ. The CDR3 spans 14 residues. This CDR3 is CASSTGQGPYEQYF. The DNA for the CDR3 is TGTGCCAGCAGCACCGGACAGGGACCCTACGAGCAGTACTTC.

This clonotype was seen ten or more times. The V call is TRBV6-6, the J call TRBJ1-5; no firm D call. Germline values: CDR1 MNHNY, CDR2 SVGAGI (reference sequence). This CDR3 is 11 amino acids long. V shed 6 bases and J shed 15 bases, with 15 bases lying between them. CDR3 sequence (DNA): TGTGCCAGCAGCCCTGGGTCCACCTCGCATTTT. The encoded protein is CASSPGSTSHF.

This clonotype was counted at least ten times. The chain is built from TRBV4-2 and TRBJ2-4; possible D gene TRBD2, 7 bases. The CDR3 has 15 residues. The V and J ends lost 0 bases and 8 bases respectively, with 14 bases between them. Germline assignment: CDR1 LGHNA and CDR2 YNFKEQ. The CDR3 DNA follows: TGTGCCAGCAGCCAAGAGGCGGGGGCGCGGGACATTCAGTACTTC. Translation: CASSQEAGARDIQYF.

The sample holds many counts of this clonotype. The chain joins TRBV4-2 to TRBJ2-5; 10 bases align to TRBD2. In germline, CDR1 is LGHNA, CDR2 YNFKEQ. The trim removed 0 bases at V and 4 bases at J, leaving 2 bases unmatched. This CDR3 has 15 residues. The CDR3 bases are TGTGCCAGCAGCCAAGAGCGACTAGCGGGAGAGACCCAGTACTTC. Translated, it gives CASSQERLAGETQYF.

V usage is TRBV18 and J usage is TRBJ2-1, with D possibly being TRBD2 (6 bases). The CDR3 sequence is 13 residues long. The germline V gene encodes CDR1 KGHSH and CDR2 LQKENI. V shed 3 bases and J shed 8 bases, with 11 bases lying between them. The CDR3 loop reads CASSPRERYEQFF. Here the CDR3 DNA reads TGTGCCAGCTCACCCCGGGAGAGGTATGAGCAGTTCTTC.

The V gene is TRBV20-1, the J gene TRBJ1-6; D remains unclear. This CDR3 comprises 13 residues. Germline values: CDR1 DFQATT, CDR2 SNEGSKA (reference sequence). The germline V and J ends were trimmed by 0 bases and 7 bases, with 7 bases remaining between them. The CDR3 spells CSARDLGNSPLHF. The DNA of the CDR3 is TGCAGTGCTAGAGATCTAGGGAATTCACCCCTCCACTTT.

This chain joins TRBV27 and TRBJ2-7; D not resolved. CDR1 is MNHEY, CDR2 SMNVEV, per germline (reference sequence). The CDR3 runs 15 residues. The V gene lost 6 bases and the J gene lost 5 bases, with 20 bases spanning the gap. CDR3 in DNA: TGTGCCAGCAGCCCAAACAGCCGATACCGGCACGAGCAGTACTTC. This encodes CASSPNSRYRHEQYF.

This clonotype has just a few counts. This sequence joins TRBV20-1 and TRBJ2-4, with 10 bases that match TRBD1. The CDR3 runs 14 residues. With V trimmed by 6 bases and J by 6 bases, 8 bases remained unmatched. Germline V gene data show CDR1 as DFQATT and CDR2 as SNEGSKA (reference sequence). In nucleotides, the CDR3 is TGCAGTGCCCAGGGACAGGGGATGGGAAACATTCAGTACTTC. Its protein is CSAQGQGMGNIQYF.

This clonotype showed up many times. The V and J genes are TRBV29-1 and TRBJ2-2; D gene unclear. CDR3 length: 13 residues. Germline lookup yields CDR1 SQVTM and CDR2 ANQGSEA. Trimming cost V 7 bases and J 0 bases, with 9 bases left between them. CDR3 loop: CSGNNANTGELFF. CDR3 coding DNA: TGCAGCGGAAATAACGCGAACACCGGGGAGCTGTTTTTT.

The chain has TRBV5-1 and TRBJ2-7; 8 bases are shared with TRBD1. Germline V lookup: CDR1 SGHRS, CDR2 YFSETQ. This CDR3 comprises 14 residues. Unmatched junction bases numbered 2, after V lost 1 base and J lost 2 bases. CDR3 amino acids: CASSLRRGPYEQYF. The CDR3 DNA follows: TGCGCCAGCAGCTTGCGCAGGGGGCCCTACGAGCAGTACTTC.

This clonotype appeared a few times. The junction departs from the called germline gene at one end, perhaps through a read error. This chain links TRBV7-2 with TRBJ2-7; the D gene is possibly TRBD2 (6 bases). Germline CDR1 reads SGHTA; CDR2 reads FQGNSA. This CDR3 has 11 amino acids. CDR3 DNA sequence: TGTGCCAGCAGCGCGGGACTGGGCAAGCACTTC. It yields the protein CASSAGLGKHF.

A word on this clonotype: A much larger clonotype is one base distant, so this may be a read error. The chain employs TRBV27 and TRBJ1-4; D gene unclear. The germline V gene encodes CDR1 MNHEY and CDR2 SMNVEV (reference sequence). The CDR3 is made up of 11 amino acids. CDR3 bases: TGTGCCATCAGTTTGACCGATAAACTGTTTTTT. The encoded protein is CAISLTDKLFF.

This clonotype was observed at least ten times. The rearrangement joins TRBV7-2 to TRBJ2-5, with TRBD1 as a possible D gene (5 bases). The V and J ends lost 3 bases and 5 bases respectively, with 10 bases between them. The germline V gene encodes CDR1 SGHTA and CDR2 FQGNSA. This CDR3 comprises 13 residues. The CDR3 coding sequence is TGTGCCAGCAGCTTTACAGGAGCGGAGACCCAGTACTTC. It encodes CASSFTGAETQYF.

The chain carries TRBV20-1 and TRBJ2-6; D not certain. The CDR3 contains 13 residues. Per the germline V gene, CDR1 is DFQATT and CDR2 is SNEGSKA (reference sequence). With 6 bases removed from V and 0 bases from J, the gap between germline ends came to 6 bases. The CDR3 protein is CSAAGSGANVLTF. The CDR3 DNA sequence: TGCAGTGCGGCAGGCTCTGGGGCCAACGTCCTGACTTTC.

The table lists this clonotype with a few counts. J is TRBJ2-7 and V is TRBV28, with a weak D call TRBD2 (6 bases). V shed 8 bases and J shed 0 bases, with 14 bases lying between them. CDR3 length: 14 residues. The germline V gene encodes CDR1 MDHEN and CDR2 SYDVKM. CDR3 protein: CASLPLGSSYEQYF. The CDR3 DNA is TGTGCCAGCCTTCCTCTCGGGAGCTCCTACGAGCAGTACTTC.